This T cell receptor (beta chain) was recovered during a study of T cells in Graves' hyperthyroidism and ophthalmopathy. Germline CDR1 is SGHKS and CDR2 is YYEKEE (reference sequence). The CDR3 comprises 10 residues, both ends counted. RNA transcripts gave rise to amplified TCR beta CDR3 regions. The study used the HTBI primer set for a first-round RT-PCR of the TCR CDR3. MiXCR, applied by TCRdb to the multiplex PCR reads, yields one record per CDR3 protein. The sample lists roughly 580,000 distinct CDR3 sequences, just over 45% occurring once. Graves' hyperthyroidism without ophthalmopathy progression within 18 months was termed stable. With a duration under 2 months, the hyperthyroidism was newly diagnosed in patients aged 18 to 65. Exclusions: uncontrolled infection, other autoimmune disease, pregnancy, lactation. Note on this clonotype: What it binds is unknown. This CDR3 is missing its conserved last phenylalanine or tryptophan, likely due to a read error. Because the CDR3's place on the DNA is in doubt, the DNA is left out and the CDR3 is given as listed by TCRdb.

General study points: Separation of ophthalmopathy from stable hyperthyroidism was achieved by a 13 V-J model.

This receptor was obtained from a woman between 18 and 30 years old with Graves' hyperthyroidism. Sequencing was performed on peripheral blood or thyroid tissue (not recorded which). This rearrangement joins TRBV5-5 to TRBJ2-3; the table gives TRBD1 as D, unverified against the DNA. CDR3 in amino acids: CASSLLQGNY.